The rows below give T cell receptor beta chains drawn from one sample of a study of T-cell memory formation after mild COVID-19. TCRdb reprocessed the 5' RACE reads via MiXCR and lists one record per CDR3 protein. The table records about 110,000 distinct CDR3 sequences, about a sixth of them present only once. Sequenced material: PBMCs or a T cell subset sorted from them (not recorded which). The receptors originated from an adult woman who had mild COVID-19 (a few samples of this study predate the infection). Cell type and time point are not known. Both conserved end residues are part of each CDR3. The D gene is left open where the match is weak. The size of a clone is reported for some rows only, either as once, few or many, or as a class for expanded clones.

V	size	J	D	CDR3	DNA
TRBV4-1	NA	TRBJ2-7	TRBD1	CASSQEKGQGTYEQYF	TGCGCCAGCAGCCAAGAAAAGGGACAGGGAACCTACGAGCAGTACTTC
TRBV27	NA	TRBJ2-1	NA	CASSPLVGGDNEQFF	TGTGCCAGCAGCCCATTAGTGGGGGGTGACAATGAGCAGTTCTTC
TRBV3-1	NA	TRBJ2-7	NA	CASSPFQFSSYEQYF	TGTGCCAGCAGCCCCTTTCAGTTTAGCTCCTACGAGCAGTACTTC
TRBV9	few	TRBJ1-2	TRBD1	CASSPWTGIDYGYTF	TGTGCCAGCAGCCCATGGACAGGGATAGACTATGGCTACACCTTC
TRBV27	few	TRBJ2-5	TRBD2	CASSMGLAGIGTQYF	TGTGCCAGCAGTATGGGACTAGCGGGAATCGGGACCCAGTACTTC
TRBV7-3	NA	TRBJ2-1	TRBD2	CASRSRGDATLNEQFF	TGTGCCAGCAGGTCGCGGGGGGACGCAACCCTCAATGAGCAGTTCTTC
TRBV27	few	TRBJ2-7	NA	CASSSTGSLSYEQYF	TGTGCCAGCAGTTCGACAGGATCCCTCTCCTACGAGCAGTACTTC
TRBV15	few	TRBJ1-1	NA	CATSGDGGTSEAFF	TGTGCCACCAGCGGAGACGGAGGAACTTCTGAAGCTTTCTTT
TRBV7-9	NA	TRBJ1-6	NA	CASNPRGSYNSPLHF	TGTGCCAGCAACCCCCGGGGCTCCTATAATTCACCCCTCCACTTT
TRBV4-1	NA	TRBJ2-1	NA	CASSQDPYPEQNYNEQFF	TGCGCCAGCAGCCAAGACCCTTACCCGGAACAGAACTACAATGAGCAGTTCTTC
TRBV24-1	NA	TRBJ2-1	NA	CATSDQQELNEQFF	TGTGCCACCAGTGATCAACAGGAATTGAATGAGCAGTTCTTC
TRBV15	NA	TRBJ2-7	NA	CATSRDVLGSPYEQYF	TGTGCCACCAGCAGAGACGTTCTAGGGTCCCCCTACGAGCAGTACTTC
TRBV7-9	few	TRBJ2-1	NA	CASSFGQPLDEQFF	TGTGCCAGCAGCTTCGGACAGCCTTTGGATGAGCAGTTCTTC
TRBV19	NA	TRBJ1-5	TRBD1	CASSEDRAWQPQHF	TGTGCCAGTAGTGAGGACAGGGCCTGGCAGCCCCAGCATTTT
TRBV29-1	NA	TRBJ1-1	NA	CSVVLRETEAFF	TGCAGCGTTGTCCTCAGGGAGACTGAAGCTTTCTTT
TRBV12-3/TRBV12-4	few	TRBJ1-1	NA	CASSLQRNTEAFF	TGTGCCAGCAGTTTACAGAGGAACACTGAAGCTTTCTTT
TRBV20-1	few	TRBJ2-5	TRBD2	CSARELAGQCF	TGCAGTGCTAGAGAGCTAGCGGGGCAGTGCTTC
TRBV11-1	few	TRBJ2-5	NA	CASSQDLKETQYF	TGTGCCAGCAGCCAAGACTTAAAAGAGACCCAGTACTTC
TRBV7-2	NA	TRBJ1-6	NA	CASTTRGRYNSPLHF	TGTGCCAGCACTACCCGGGGGCGGTATAATTCACCCCTCCACTTT
TRBV4-1	NA	TRBJ2-1	TRBD1	CASSQVTGDEQFF	TGCGCCAGCAGCCAAGTTACAGGGGATGAGCAGTTCTTC
TRBV27	NA	TRBJ1-2	NA	CASRGDNYGYTF	TGTGCCAGCAGGGGGGATAACTATGGCTACACCTTC
TRBV4-3	few	TRBJ2-5	TRBD2	CASSQDLAGIQETQYF	TGCGCCAGCAGCCAAGATCTAGCGGGTATTCAAGAGACCCAGTACTTC
TRBV6-1	NA	TRBJ2-6	NA	CASRQGSSGANVLTF	TGTGCCAGCAGACAGGGATCCTCTGGGGCCAACGTCCTGACTTTC
TRBV5-1	NA	TRBJ2-7	TRBD2	CASSDDLGVGRLAFEQYF	TGCGCCAGCAGCGATGACTTAGGGGTGGGGCGACTAGCTTTCGAGCAGTACTTC
TRBV5-1	few	TRBJ1-2	NA	CASSLVTGGDGYTF	TGCGCCAGCAGCTTGGTGACGGGGGGAGATGGCTACACCTTC
TRBV3-1	NA	TRBJ2-5	TRBD2	CASSQDEVGTSGRRQETQYF	TGTGCCAGCAGCCAAGATGAAGTTGGGACTAGCGGGAGGAGACAAGAGACCCAGTACTTC
TRBV29-1	NA	TRBJ1-2	TRBD1	CSGARQGGYGYTF	TGCAGCGGGGCTCGACAGGGAGGCTATGGCTACACCTTC
TRBV6-6	NA	TRBJ2-3	NA	CASSLASDTQYF	TGTGCCAGCAGTCTCGCTTCAGATACGCAGTATTTT
TRBV29-1	few	TRBJ2-7	TRBD1	CSVRDRTYEQYF	TGCAGCGTCCGGGACAGGACCTACGAGCAGTACTTC
TRBV4-1	few	TRBJ2-2	NA	CASSHPGDNGELFF	TGCGCCAGCAGCCACCCGGGCGATAACGGGGAGCTGTTTTTT
TRBV5-1	NA	TRBJ2-7	NA	CASSLGADSYEQYF	TGCGCCAGCAGCTTAGGGGCCGACTCCTACGAGCAGTACTTC
TRBV2	NA	TRBJ1-1	TRBD1	CATSDRVNGEAFF	TGTGCCACTTCGGACAGGGTAAACGGTGAAGCTTTCTTT
TRBV10-3	few	TRBJ1-5	NA	CAISDGSRVPQHF	TGTGCCATCAGTGACGGGTCCCGGGTGCCCCAGCATTTT
TRBV6-5	few	TRBJ2-3	NA	CASSWDWDTQYF	TGTGCCAGCAGTTGGGACTGGGATACGCAGTATTTT
TRBV7-9	NA	TRBJ1-1	NA	CASSLGMGNTEAFF	TGTGCCAGCAGCTTGGGGATGGGGAACACTGAAGCTTTCTTT
TRBV5-1	few	TRBJ2-7	TRBD1	CASSLEGTGSYEQYF	TGCGCCAGCAGCTTGGAGGGGACAGGGAGCTACGAGCAGTACTTC
TRBV4-2	NA	TRBJ1-1	NA	CASSQDPVGGADTEAFF	TGTGCCAGCAGCCAAGATCCGGTTGGGGGGGCGGACACTGAAGCTTTCTTT
TRBV4-2	NA	TRBJ2-1	NA	CASSQDLTGVSSYNEQFF	TGTGCCAGCAGCCAAGATCTTACTGGCGTCAGCTCCTACAATGAGCAGTTCTTC
TRBV15	few	TRBJ2-7	NA	CATSTTPGAFSYEQYF	TGTGCCACCAGCACAACTCCAGGGGCTTTCTCCTACGAGCAGTACTTC
TRBV7-9	few	TRBJ2-1	TRBD2	CASSPGTSGLSYNEQFF	TGTGCCAGCAGCCCAGGGACTAGCGGGTTATCTTACAATGAGCAGTTCTTC
TRBV7-7	NA	TRBJ2-2	TRBD2	CASSSTRGLAETGELFF	TGTGCTAGCAGCTCCACCAGGGGACTAGCGGAGACCGGGGAGCTGTTTTTT